Presented here are 26 T cell receptor beta chains from one specimen sequenced in a study of cytomegalovirus exposure and HLA in healthy donors. PCR was performed using 60 Vbeta and 13 Jbeta primers. TCRdb keeps only in-frame clones here, not all; method: immunoSEQ multiplex PCR. The sample has roughly 160,000 clones, approximately 76% seen once. The sample was PBMCs. Receptors were obtained from a man aged 55 to 69 in good health and CMV-seronegative.

The chain has TRBV19 and TRBJ1-3, with TRBD1 as a possible D gene (6 bases). The germline V gene encodes CDR1 LNHDA and CDR2 SQIVND (reference sequence). V lost 7 bases to trimming and J lost 4 bases, with 14 bases between them. CDR3 length: 14 amino acids. The CDR3: CASILDRLGNTIYF. The CDR3 DNA follows: TGTGCCAGTATCCTTGACAGGCTCGGAAACACCATATATTTT. Together with reference TRBV19 and TRBJ1-3, the CDR3 gives the full variable domain: DGGITQSPKYLFRKEGQNVTLSCEQNLNHDAMYWYRQDPGQGLRLIYYSQIVNDFQKGDIAEGYSVSREKKESFPLTVTSAQKNPTAFYLCASILDRLGNTIYFGEGSWLTVV.

The V gene is TRBV11-3, the J gene TRBJ2-3, with 11 bases fitting TRBD2. The length of the CDR3 is 16 residues. With 5 bases clipped from V and 1 base from J, the junction kept 5 bases outside the gene matches. From germline, CDR1 is SGHNT and CDR2 YENEEA. The CDR3 region has the DNA TGTGCCAGCAGCCCACTGACTAGCGGGGGCACAGATACGCAGTATTTT. Encoded protein: CASSPLTSGGTDTQYF.

CDR3 sequence reads: CASRLDSAQETQYF. DNA for the CDR3: TGTGCCAGTAGACTGGACAGCGCACAAGAGACCCAGTACTTC. The rearrangement joins TRBV19 to TRBJ2-5, with D tentatively TRBD1 (6 bases). The CDR3 has 14 residues. Per the germline V gene, CDR1 is LNHDA and CDR2 is SQIVND (reference sequence). V dropped 6 bases and J dropped 2 bases, with 13 bases sitting between them.

CDR3 DNA sequence: TGTGCCAGCAGTGAGACAGGGACCGCGAGTTCCTACGAGCAGTACTTC. Amino acids: CASSETGTASSYEQYF. The chain carries TRBV2 and TRBJ2-7, with 7 bases matching TRBD1. V was pared by 3 bases and J by 1 base, with 9 bases of the junction left unmatched. This CDR3 spans 16 amino acids. Germline V CDR1 and CDR2: SNHLY, FYNNEI.

The genes are TRBV7-2 and TRBJ1-2; 7 nucleotides align to TRBD1. This CDR3 spans 13 amino acids. V gave up 5 bases and J gave up 2 bases; unmatched junction bases: 2. CDR1 and CDR2 from the germline V gene are SGHTA and FQGNSA. CDR3 nucleotides: TGTGCCAGCAGCCAGGACAGGAACTATGGCTACACCTTC. Residues: CASSQDRNYGYTF.

This clone was observed a few times. This chain uses TRBV5-1 with TRBJ2-5, with a weak D call TRBD1 (5 bases). Trimming pared 4 bases from V and 2 bases from J, leaving 12 bases between. Germline V gives CDR1 SGHRS, CDR2 YFSETQ. CDR3 length: 14 amino acids. DNA of the CDR3: TGCGCCAGCAGCCAGCAGGGATCACAAGAGACCCAGTACTTC. Translating gives CASSQQGSQETQYF.

DNA for the CDR3: TGTGCCAGCAGCTTATATGCAGGGTCTGGAAACACCATATATTTT. Translating it yields CASSLYAGSGNTIYF. This chain uses TRBV7-6 with TRBJ1-3; a weak D match, TRBD1 (5 bases). Germline V lookup: CDR1 SGHVS, CDR2 FNYEAQ. Trimming pared 2 bases from V and 1 base from J, leaving 9 bases between. CDR3 length: 15 amino acids.

The sample holds one count of this clone. The V call is TRBV2, the J call TRBJ1-2; TRBD1 aligns across 9 bases. This CDR3 is 14 amino acids long. V shed 6 bases and J 3 bases; nucleotides not matched to a gene: 5. Germline V gene sequence: CDR1 SNHLY, CDR2 FYNNEI. The CDR3 nucleotides read TGTGCCAGCAGACGGGACAGGGAAGACTATGGCTACACCTTC. It translates to CASRRDREDYGYTF.

The chain employs TRBV28 and TRBJ2-1; D may be TRBD2 (5 bases). The germline CDR1 and CDR2 sequences are MDHEN and SYDVKM. The CDR3 loop spans 16 amino acids. Trimming stripped 6 bases from V and 0 bases from J, with 15 bases between. CDR3 nucleotide sequence: TGTGCCAGCAGCTCGATAGCGATTAGCTCCTACAATGAGCAGTTCTTC. This translates into CASSSIAISSYNEQFF.

This chain uses TRBV30 with TRBJ2-6; perhaps TRBD1 as D (6 bases). The V gene lost 3 bases and the J gene lost 4 bases, with 13 bases spanning the gap. This CDR3 spans 15 amino acids. The germline CDR1 and CDR2 sequences are GTSNPN and SVGIG (reference sequence). CDR3 sequence (DNA): TGTGCCTGGAGCAGAACAGGGTCGGGGGCCAACGTCCTGACTTTC. Translation gives CAWSRTGSGANVLTF.

The chain combines TRBV5-6 with TRBJ2-3, with TRBD1 matching 9 bases. Losses at the gene ends were 0 bases for V and 2 bases for J; bases not matched to a gene: 4. The V gene's germline CDR1 is SGHDT and CDR2 YYEEEE. The CDR3 has 16 amino acids. CDR3 in amino acids: CASSLGTGDYTDTQYF. The CDR3 nucleotides are TGTGCCAGCAGCTTGGGGACAGGGGACTACACAGATACGCAGTATTTT.

This chain joins TRBV6-5 and TRBJ2-7; D gene uncertain. The CDR3 runs to 14 residues. CDR1 is MNHEY, CDR2 SVGAGI, per germline. V was shortened by 1 base and J by 2 bases, with 9 bases between the two germline ends. For the CDR3, the DNA is TGTGCCAGCAGTTACTACCCCCGAGCCTACGAGCAGTACTTC. It encodes CASSYYPRAYEQYF.

This clone has just a few counts. This chain uses TRBV29-1 with TRBJ2-3; possibly TRBD1 for D (6 bases). Trimming stripped 7 bases from V and 1 base from J, with 12 bases between. The CDR3 has 13 residues. The germline V gene has CDR1 SQVTM and CDR2 ANQGSEA. CDR3 loop: CSAKAGGTDTQYF. CDR3 in DNA: TGCAGCGCCAAGGCAGGGGGCACAGATACGCAGTATTTT.

V is TRBV7-9 and J is TRBJ2-1; weak D call: TRBD2 (5 bases). CDR3 size: 16 residues. V lost 3 bases, J lost 4 bases, and 16 bases lay in between. CDR1 is SEHNR, CDR2 FQNEAQ, per germline (reference sequence). As DNA, the CDR3 is TGTGCCAGCAGCTTGTTACCAGCGGATCCTTACAATGAGCAGTTCTTC. This encodes CASSLLPADPYNEQFF.

This clone was counted between two and nine times. The rearrangement uses TRBV7-9 and TRBJ1-1; the match to TRBD1 covers 8 bases. Germline V gene lookup returns CDR1 SEHNR and CDR2 FQNEAQ (reference sequence). This CDR3 has 17 residues. Losses at the gene ends were 2 bases for V and 3 bases for J; bases not matched to a gene: 11. CDR3 protein: CASSLPRGQGMDTEAFF. CDR3 coding DNA: TGTGCCAGCAGCTTACCCAGGGGGCAAGGTATGGACACTGAAGCTTTCTTT.

V usage is TRBV18 and J usage is TRBJ2-7; TRBD2 aligns across 9 bases. This CDR3 contains 15 residues. CDR1 and CDR2 from the germline V gene are KGHSH and LQKENI. After removal of 5 bases from V and 3 bases from J, the junction contained 8 bases not matched to a gene. CDR3 sequence reads: CASSKAQTSGYEQYF. The DNA of the CDR3 is TGTGCCAGCTCAAAGGCTCAGACTAGCGGCTACGAGCAGTACTTC.

The chain links TRBV5-4 to TRBJ2-5; the match to TRBD1 covers 9 bases. TRBJ2-7 matches the DNA end more closely, so the J call is doubtful. In germline, CDR1 is SGHNT, CDR2 YYREEE (reference sequence). The CDR3 runs 14 residues. CDR3 DNA sequence: TGTGCCAGCAGACGGGACAGGGCTTCCTACGAGCAGTACTTC. Amino acids: CASRRDRASYEQYF.

This chain links TRBV7-2 with TRBJ2-5; 10 bases fit TRBD2. V was clipped by 4 bases and J by 8 bases; unmatched bases: 13. Germline V gives CDR1 SGHTA, CDR2 FQGNSA. This CDR3 is built from 16 residues. The CDR3 spells CASSSGGSGGAETQYF. In DNA, the CDR3 is TGTGCCAGCAGCTCGGGGGGGAGCGGGGGGGCCGAAACCCAGTACTTC.

The chain has TRBV7-9 and TRBJ2-5; D unresolved. CDR1 is SEHNR, CDR2 FQNEAQ, per germline (reference sequence). V lost 1 base and J lost 5, with 5 bases in between. The CDR3 has 12 residues. CDR3 sequence (DNA): TGTGCCAGCAGCTTAGTCGGGGAGACCCAGTACTTC. This gives the protein CASSLVGETQYF.

J is TRBJ2-7 and V is TRBV29-1; 11 nucleotides match TRBD1. The germline gives CDR1 SQVTM, CDR2 ANQGSEA. The CDR3 is made up of 13 amino acids. With V trimmed by 7 bases and J by 6 bases, 8 bases remained unmatched. The CDR3 DNA sequence: TGCAGCGCTGGCAGGACAGGGGGCGGCGAGCAGTACTTC. Its translation: CSAGRTGGGEQYF.

The V and J genes are TRBV28 and TRBJ2-7; D might be TRBD1 (6 bases). CDR1 and CDR2 (germline): MDHEN, SYDVKM. Trimming pared 2 bases from V and 9 bases from J, leaving 8 bases between. The CDR3 length is 11 residues. CDR3 loop: CASSLTGMQYF. DNA of the CDR3: TGTGCCAGCAGTTTAACAGGGATGCAGTACTTC. Drawing the rest from reference TRBV28 and TRBJ2-7, the complete variable domain is DVKVTQSSRYLVKRTGEKVFLECVQDMDHENMFWYRQDPGLGLRLIYFSYDVKMKEKGDIPEGYSVSREKKERFSLILESASTNQTSMYLCASSLTGMQYFGPGTRLTVT.

The chain joins TRBV28 to TRBJ1-1; a weak D match, TRBD1 (5 bases). The CDR3 is 10 amino acids. Deletions cut 5 bases from V and 7 bases from J, with 5 bases between. The V gene's germline CDR1 is MDHEN and CDR2 SYDVKM. The CDR3 here is CASSQGEAFF. Written as DNA, the CDR3 is TGTGCCAGCAGTCAGGGTGAAGCTTTCTTT.

The rearrangement links TRBV28 to TRBJ2-1, with 12 bases fitting TRBD1. Germline V gene lookup returns CDR1 MDHEN and CDR2 SYDVKM. The length of the CDR3 is 13 residues. V shed 6 bases, J shed 9 bases, and the junction held 3 bases outside the gene matches. CDR3 sequence reads: CASRGTGGTEQFF. CDR3 nucleotides: TGTGCCAGCAGGGGGACAGGGGGCACTGAGCAGTTCTTC.

The chain employs TRBV10-3 and TRBJ2-5; 10 bases agree with TRBD1. The length of the CDR3 is 16 residues. The trim removed 4 bases at V and 5 bases at J, leaving 10 bases unmatched. Germline assignment: CDR1 ENHRY and CDR2 SYGVKD. This CDR3 is CAISVTTGTGAETQYF. The CDR3 DNA reads TGTGCCATCAGTGTGACCACCGGGACAGGGGCGGAGACCCAGTACTTC.

The CDR3: CASSLGTSGGAVYEQYF. The CDR3 DNA reads TGTGCCAGCAGCTTAGGAACTAGCGGGGGGGCAGTCTACGAGCAGTACTTC. The chain has TRBV7-2 and TRBJ2-7; 13 bases are shared with TRBD2. V dropped 1 base and J dropped 3; count of bases not matched to a gene: 6. This CDR3 comprises 17 residues. Germline CDR1 SGHTA, CDR2 FQGNSA.

The chain has TRBV6-5 and TRBJ2-2, with D possibly being TRBD1 (5 bases). In germline, CDR1 is MNHEY, CDR2 SVGAGI. V shed 2 bases and J shed 5 bases, with 12 bases lying between them. The CDR3 runs to 15 residues. The CDR3 DNA reads TGTGCCAGCAGTTACCCAGGGTCTGGGACCGGGGAGCTGTTTTTT. It encodes CASSYPGSGTGELFF.